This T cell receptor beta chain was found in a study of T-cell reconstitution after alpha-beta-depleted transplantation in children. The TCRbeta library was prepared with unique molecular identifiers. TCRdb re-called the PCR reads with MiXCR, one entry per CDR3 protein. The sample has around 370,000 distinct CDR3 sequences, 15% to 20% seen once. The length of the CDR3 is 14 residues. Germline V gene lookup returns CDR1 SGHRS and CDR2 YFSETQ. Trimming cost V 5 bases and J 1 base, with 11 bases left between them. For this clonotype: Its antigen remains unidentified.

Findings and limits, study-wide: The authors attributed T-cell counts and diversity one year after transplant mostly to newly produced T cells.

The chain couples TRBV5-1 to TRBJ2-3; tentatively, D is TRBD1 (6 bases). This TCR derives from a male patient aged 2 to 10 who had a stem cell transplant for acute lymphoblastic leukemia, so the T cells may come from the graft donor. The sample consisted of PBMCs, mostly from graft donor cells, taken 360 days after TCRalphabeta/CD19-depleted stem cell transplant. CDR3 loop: CASSSRQGTDTQYF. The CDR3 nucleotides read TGCGCCAGCAGTTCCAGACAGGGCACAGATACGCAGTATTTT.